This TCR beta chain was found in a study of cytomegalovirus exposure and HLA in healthy donors. 13 Jbeta primers and 60 Vbeta primers were used for the PCR. The repertoire was sequenced with immunoSEQ multiplex PCR; TCRdb's copy has only in-frame clones and lacks some. The sample has some 110,000 clones; around three quarters are singletons. CDR1 and CDR2 (germline): GTSNPN, SVGIG (reference sequence). This CDR3 region has 17 residues. V lost 2 bases, J lost 2 bases, and 9 bases stayed unmatched. The chain carries TRBV30 and TRBJ2-3; 11 positions agree with TRBD2. Sequencing was carried out using PBMCs. This receptor was taken from a woman aged 60-70 years in good health and CMV-seropositive. CDR3 loop: CAWSSSWTSGFTDTQYF. The CDR3 DNA sequence: TGTGCCTGGAGTTCATCGTGGACTAGCGGGTTCACAGATACGCAGTATTTT.